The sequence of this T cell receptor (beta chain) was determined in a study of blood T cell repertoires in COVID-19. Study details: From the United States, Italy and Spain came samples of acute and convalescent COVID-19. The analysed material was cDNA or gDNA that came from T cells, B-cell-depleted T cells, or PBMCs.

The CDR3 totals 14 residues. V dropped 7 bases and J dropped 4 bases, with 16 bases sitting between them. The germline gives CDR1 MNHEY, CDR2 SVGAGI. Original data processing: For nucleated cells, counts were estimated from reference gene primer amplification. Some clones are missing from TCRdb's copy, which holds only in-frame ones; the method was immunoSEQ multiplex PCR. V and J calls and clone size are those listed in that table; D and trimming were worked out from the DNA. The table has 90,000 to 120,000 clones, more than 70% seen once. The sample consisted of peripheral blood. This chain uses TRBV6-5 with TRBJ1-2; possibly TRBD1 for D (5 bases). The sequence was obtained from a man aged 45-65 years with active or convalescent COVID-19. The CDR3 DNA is TGTGCCAGCACCCTACTGACAGAGTCCTATGGCTACACCTTC. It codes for CASTLLTESYGYTF.